This T cell receptor beta chain emerged from a study of blood T cells in healthy people across ages. Study-level points and caveats: Diversity of TCR beta correlated strongly with naive T cell percentage. A conclusive naive versus antigen-experienced comparison was prevented by the unsorted PBMCs.

CDR1 and CDR2 (germline): SGHTA, FQGTGA. Trimming pared 5 bases from V and 2 bases from J, leaving 10 bases between. This CDR3 contains 13 residues. This clonotype was detected ten times or more. Its antigen is unknown. Using a J-beta primer mix together with a sample-barcoded 5' primer, a second PCR was run for roughly 6 to 12 cycles. TCRdb reanalysed the 5' RACE reads using MiXCR and keeps one entry per CDR3 protein. The table has about 640,000 distinct CDR3 sequences, about 30% seen once. V gene TRBV7-3 combines with J gene TRBJ2-7; D may be TRBD2 (5 bases). Sequencing was carried out using blood. This TCR was sampled from a woman of 80 years or more in good health. The CDR3 region has the DNA TGTGCCAGCAGCAAGGACGGGACCTACGAGCAGTACTTC. This sequence encodes CASSKDGTYEQYF.